The rows below give T cell receptor beta chains drawn from one sample of a study of OX40 agonist ivuxolimab in advanced cancers. The protocol was immunoSEQ multiplex PCR, while the TCRdb copy is restricted to in-frame clones and leaves out a portion. The sample lists 30,000 to 45,000 clones, 70% to 85% occurring once. This sample comprised CD4+ or CD8+ T cells sorted from blood, obtained in a trial of the OX40 agonist ivuxolimab. Every receptor here comes from an adult with an advanced solid tumor such as melanoma, head and neck, liver or kidney cancer. Both conserved end residues are part of each CDR3. D genes are given only for firm matches. Part of the rows lack a size; the others show once, few, many or a class for expanded clones.

NA	NA	TRBV18	TRBJ2-3	TGTGCCAGCTCACTTTGGTTGGACACAGATACGCAGTATTTT	CASSLWLDTDTQYF
TRBD2	NA	TRBV10-1	TRBJ2-3	TGCGCCAGCAGTGAGTCGAATGAGCGGGGGGACACAGATACGCAGTATTTT	CASSESNERGDTDTQYF
NA	NA	TRBV29-1	TRBJ1-3	TGCAGCGTTGTCAGCTCTGGAAACACCATATATTTT	CSVVSSGNTIYF
TRBD2	NA	TRBV29-1	TRBJ2-7	TGCAGCGTTGAAGAGGAGCGGGGCGGGGGGTCCTACGAGCAGTACTTC	CSVEEERGGGSYEQYF
TRBD1	NA	TRBV19	TRBJ1-6	TGTGCCAGTCGACAGGGGGGTAATTCACCCCTCCACTTT	CASRQGGNSPLHF
TRBD1	NA	TRBV18	TRBJ1-2	TGTGCCAGCTCCACAGGGGGAGCTATCATTCGAGGCTACACCTTC	CASSTGGAIIRGYTF
NA	NA	TRBV11-3	TRBJ2-1	TGTGCCAGCAGCTTAGAGGGGGCTTACTCCTACAATGAGCAGTTCTTC	CASSLEGAYSYNEQFF
NA	few	TRBV19	TRBJ2-1	TGTGCCAGTAACCCAACTAGTCCCTACAATGAGCAGTTCTTC	CASNPTSPYNEQFF
NA	NA	TRBV7-2	TRBJ2-1	TGTGCCAGCAGCTTAGGGGGGGGCCCCTACAATGAGCAGTTCTTC	CASSLGGGPYNEQFF
NA	NA	TRBV10-1	TRBJ2-3	TGCGCCAGCAGTGAATTCGGTTGGGGGATCACAGATACGCAGTATTTT	CASSEFGWGITDTQYF
NA	NA	TRBV18	TRBJ1-5	TGTGCCAGCTCACCACTCCAGGATAGCAATCAGCCCCAGCATTTT	CASSPLQDSNQPQHF
NA	NA	TRBV6-6	TRBJ2-7	TGTGCCAGTCTAGCGTACTCTGGTACCTACGAGCAGTACTTC	CASLAYSGTYEQYF
NA	NA	TRBV27	TRBJ2-5	TGTGCCAGCAGTTGGGGACCGGATGGTTCCCAGTACTTC	CASSWGPDGSQYF
NA	NA	TRBV6-5	TRBJ1-4	TGTGCCAGCAGACTCCTAGGGGCCTCTAATGAAAAACTGTTTTTT	CASRLLGASNEKLFF
TRBD1	NA	TRBV11-2	TRBJ2-1	TGTGCCAGCAGCCCCGGGACAGTTCCAAATGAGCAGTTCTTC	CASSPGTVPNEQFF
NA	NA	TRBV7-6	TRBJ1-4	TGTGCCAGCAGCTTACTTCTGGGTGAAAAACTGTTTTTT	CASSLLLGEKLFF
NA	NA	TRBV4-2	TRBJ1-5	TGTGCCAGCAGCCAAGAGAAAGGGAATTATCAGCCCCAGCATTTT	CASSQEKGNYQPQHF
TRBD1	once	TRBV5-1	TRBJ1-6	TGCGCCAGCAGCTTGGCGACAGGGGGCTACTCACCCCTCCACTTT	CASSLATGGYSPLHF
NA	few	TRBV7-8	TRBJ1-6	TGTGCCAGCAGCTATTCAAGGTCACCCCTCCACTTT	CASSYSRSPLHF
NA	NA	TRBV9	TRBJ1-1	TGTGCCAGCAGCGTATATTTGGGGAACACTGAAGCTTTCTTT	CASSVYLGNTEAFF
TRBD1	NA	TRBV7-2	TRBJ2-7	TGTGCCAGCAGCTTAATGGGGACAGGGACGGACGAGCAGTACTTC	CASSLMGTGTDEQYF
NA	few	TRBV5-6	TRBJ2-3	TGTGCCAGCAGCTTGCCAGGGCCAGATACGCAGTATTTT	CASSLPGPDTQYF
TRBD1	NA	TRBV10-2	TRBJ1-2	TGCGCCAGCAGTGAGTTGGGGACAGGGGAATATGGCTACACCTTC	CASSELGTGEYGYTF
NA	NA	TRBV6-5	TRBJ1-5	TGTGCCAGCAGTTACGGCCCCCATCAGCCCCAGCATTTT	CASSYGPHQPQHF
NA	NA	TRBV7-7	TRBJ2-5	TGTGCTAGCAGCTTAGGGGCCCTCCAAGAGACCCAGTACTTC	CASSLGALQETQYF
TRBD2	NA	TRBV29-1	TRBJ2-3	TGCAGCGTTGGAGCGGGGGGGATTACTAGCACAGATACGCAGTATTTT	CSVGAGGITSTDTQYF
TRBD1	few	TRBV28	TRBJ1-1	TGTGCCAGCAGCCAGCCGGGACAGTGGAACACTGAAGCTTTCTTT	CASSQPGQWNTEAFF
TRBD2	NA	TRBV9	TRBJ2-3	TGTGCCAGCAGCGTTTACCCAGCGGGGGGCGGCACAGATACGCAGTATTTT	CASSVYPAGGGTDTQYF
NA	NA	TRBV12-5	TRBJ2-6	TGTGCTAGTGGCTCTGGGGGCGCTGGGGCCAACGTCCTGACTTTC	CASGSGGAGANVLTF
NA	NA	TRBV4-1	TRBJ1-4	TGCGCCAGCAGCCACCGATGGCCCCGGCAGGGGAGTCATGAAAAACTGTTTTTT	CASSHRWPRQGSHEKLFF
TRBD1	NA	TRBV19	TRBJ1-1	TGTGCCACCCAAGAGGGGACAGGGTCTATCACTGAAGCTTTCTTT	CATQEGTGSITEAFF
TRBD2	NA	TRBV7-9	TRBJ2-7	TGTGCCAGCAGCTCCGGGGGGTGGGGTGGAGCCTACGAGCAGTACTTC	CASSSGGWGGAYEQYF
TRBD1	NA	TRBV5-4	TRBJ1-2	TGTGCCAGCACCTCGGACAGGATTTATGGCTACACCTTC	CASTSDRIYGYTF
NA	NA	TRBV7-2	TRBJ2-3	TGTGCCAGCAGCCCTGGGCACAGCACAGATACGCAGTATTTT	CASSPGHSTDTQYF
NA	few	TRBV5-8	TRBJ1-6	TGTGCCAGCAGCAATTACTATTCACCCCTCCACTTT	CASSNYYSPLHF
NA	few	TRBV15	TRBJ2-1	TGTGCCACCAGCATAGGAGGTAGACTAGGAGATCAAAATGAGCAGTTCTTC	CATSIGGRLGDQNEQFF
TRBD1	NA	TRBV6-5	TRBJ1-1	TGTGCCAGCAGTTCGGAACTAGGGGGCGGGAACACTGAAGCTTTCTTT	CASSSELGGGNTEAFF
NA	NA	TRBV7-9	TRBJ1-1	TGTGCCAGCAGCTTTGAGCGAGCGGGATCGGAAGCTTTCTTT	CASSFERAGSEAFF
TRBD1	NA	TRBV7-2	TRBJ1-5	TGTGCCAGCAGCGCGGGACAGGGAAGGAATCAGCCCCAGCATTTT	CASSAGQGRNQPQHF
TRBD1	NA	TRBV4-1	TRBJ1-1	TGCGCCAGCAGCCTGGACAGGGGGGTGAACACTGAAGCTTTCTTT	CASSLDRGVNTEAFF
TRBD1	NA	TRBV19	TRBJ2-3	TGTGCCAGTAGGGACCGGACAGGTAGCACAGATACGCAGTATTTT	CASRDRTGSTDTQYF
NA	few	TRBV4-2	TRBJ1-2	TGTGCCAGCAGCCAAGCCGGGACACAGAACTATGGCTACACCTTC	CASSQAGTQNYGYTF
NA	NA	TRBV5-6	TRBJ1-1	TGTGCCAGCAGCTTGGGAGTGGGTACTGAAGCTTTCTTT	CASSLGVGTEAFF
NA	few	TRBV7-2	TRBJ1-5	TGTGCCAGCAGCTTATTGGGTCTACACAATCAGCCCCAGCATTTT	CASSLLGLHNQPQHF
TRBD1	NA	TRBV6-6	TRBJ1-1	TGTGCCAGCAGTGCCCGGGACAGGGATTCGGGGGGAGCTTTCTTT	CASSARDRDSGGAFF
NA	NA	TRBV27	TRBJ2-3	TGTGCCAGCACTTCGTCCACATACGATACGCAGTATTTT	CASTSSTYDTQYF
TRBD1	once	TRBV4-3	TRBJ1-6	TGCGCCAGCAGCCAAGATCCGGGACAGGGTTCACCCCTCCACTTT	CASSQDPGQGSPLHF
NA	once	TRBV13	TRBJ2-6	TGTGCCAGCAGTAAGCTCGGAGTACAAAGTCGGGCCAACGTCCTGACTTTC	CASSKLGVQSRANVLTF
NA	NA	TRBV5-1	TRBJ1-6	TGCGCCAGGAATAGTAATTCACCCCTCCACTTT	CARNSNSPLHF
NA	NA	TRBV5-1	TRBJ2-7	TGCGCCAGCAGCTCTACCGGGACAACCTATGACGAGCAGTACTTC	CASSSTGTTYDEQYF
TRBD1	NA	TRBV7-6	TRBJ1-1	TGTGCCAGCAGTTTAAACACAGGGGGAACCGGAGCTTTCTTT	CASSLNTGGTGAFF
TRBD2	NA	TRBV27	TRBJ2-5	TGTGCCAGCAGTAACCGTGCGGGGGGTTGGGAGACCCAGTACTTC	CASSNRAGGWETQYF
NA	NA	TRBV5-4	TRBJ1-2	TGTGCCAGCAGCTCCCGAGGGGCAGGGGAGTATCGCTACACCTTC	CASSSRGAGEYRYTF
TRBD1	once	TRBV4-2	TRBJ2-7	TGTGCCAGCAGCCCGGGACAGGGGTCCTACGAGCAGTACTTC	CASSPGQGSYEQYF
NA	NA	TRBV6-1	TRBJ2-3	TGTGCCAGCAGTGAGGCCTCCTATACGCAGTATTTT	CASSEASYTQYF
NA	NA	TRBV5-8	TRBJ1-2	TGTGCCAGCAGCTTTAAGATGGCCGTCGATGGCTACACCTTC	CASSFKMAVDGYTF
NA	NA	TRBV10-3	TRBJ2-7	TGTGCCATCAGCGGGATGAGCTCCTACGAGCAGTACTTC	CAISGMSSYEQYF
NA	NA	TRBV6-5	TRBJ1-1	TGTGCCAGCAGTTACTTAGAGAACACTGAAGCTTTCTTT	CASSYLENTEAFF